This T cell receptor (beta chain) was profiled in a study of response to subunit inactivated influenza vaccine. TCRdb re-analysed the RT-PCR reads in MiXCR, keeping a single row per CDR3 protein. The sample holds 700,000 to 900,000 distinct CDR3 sequences, 21% seen once. Study-level results: Authors suggested seasonal influenza vaccinations each recruit few new T cells.

The V gene end was trimmed by 5 bases and the J gene end by 1 base; junction bases not matched to a gene: 2. CDR1 and CDR2 from the germline V gene are SGHTA and FQGNSA. The CDR3 runs 14 residues. The table lists this clonotype with a few counts. The antigen remains undetermined. The specimen comprised PBMCs from blood, sampled more than 4 days after vaccination. This sequence originates from a man aged 45 to 65 who received an inactivated influenza vaccine. The chain links TRBV7-2 to TRBJ2-3; TRBD2 matches 8 bases. CDR3 in amino acids: CASSQLAGTDTQYF. In DNA form, the CDR3 reads TGTGCCAGCAGCCAACTAGCGGGCACAGATACGCAGTATTTT.